One and the same sample provided the 32 T cell receptor beta chains below, sequenced in a study of regulatory T cells in long-lasting Graves disease. Relying on iRepertoire HTBI primers and Arm-PCR of CDR3 regions, the team built TCR beta libraries. TCRdb independently ran MiXCR on the multiplex PCR reads; one entry per CDR3 protein. The sample consists of 450,000 to 500,000 distinct CDR3 sequences, around 15% of them appearing once. Described time point: newly diagnosed GD, antithyroid drugs for less than 3 months. PBMCs were the source of the RNA used for TCR sequencing. These data are also associated with another study on T cells in Graves' hyperthyroidism and ophthalmopathy.

The sample consisted of peripheral blood mononuclear cells (PBMCs), taken at new diagnosis, from a patient treated with antithyroid drugs. All receptors come from a man aged 35-49 years with Graves disease.

This clonotype was counted ten times or more. CDR3 residues: CASSPRGSESSYEQYF. Here the CDR3 DNA reads TGTGCCAGCAGCCCTCGTGGAAGCGAGAGCTCCTACGAGCAGTACTTC. The rearrangement links TRBV28 to TRBJ2-7; D is undetermined. CDR3 length: 16 amino acids. Germline V gene sequence: CDR1 MDHEN, CDR2 SYDVKM. Trimming shortened V by 6 bases and J by 0 bases, and 18 bases separated the two germline ends.

About this clonotype itself: Just one base apart from a much larger clone, this may be a read error. This chain connects TRBV28 to TRBJ2-3; D remains unclear. This CDR3 is 13 amino acids long. CDR1 and CDR2 from the germline V gene are MDHEN and SYDVKM. CDR3 region: CAGSLSEGGTQYF. The CDR3 nucleotides read TGTGCCGGCAGTTTATCGGAAGGCGGTACGCAGTATTTT. The full variable domain, in which reference TRBV28 and TRBJ2-3 provide the parts outside the CDR3, is DVKVTQSSRYLVKRTGEKVFLECVQDMDHENMFWYRQDPGLGLRLIYFSYDVKMKEKGDIPEGYSVSREKKERFSLILESASTNQTSMYLCAGSLSEGGTQYFGPGTRLTVL.

V is TRBV20-1 and J is TRBJ2-7, with D possibly being TRBD1 (7 bases). Germline-derived CDR1 and CDR2 are DFQATT and SNEGSKA (reference sequence). With 5 bases removed from V and 0 bases from J, the gap between germline ends came to 14 bases. The CDR3 length is 14 residues. The CDR3 reads CSAPLRGDSYEQYF. The CDR3 DNA reads TGCAGTGCTCCACTCAGGGGGGACTCCTACGAGCAGTACTTC.

The V gene is TRBV15, the J gene TRBJ2-2; 8 bases are a match to TRBD2. J was trimmed by 5 bases and V by 0 bases; bases with no gene match: 2. This CDR3 region has 15 residues. The germline V gene encodes CDR1 LNHNV and CDR2 YYDKDF (reference sequence). The DNA for the CDR3 is TGTGCCACCAGCAGAGATGTAGCGGGAACCGGGGAGCTGTTTTTT. As protein: CATSRDVAGTGELFF. The full variable domain, with the rest looked up from reference TRBV15 and TRBJ2-2, is DAMVIQNPRYQVTQFGKPVTLSCSQTLNHNVMYWYQQKSSQAPKLLFHYYDKDFNNEADTPDNFQSRRPNTSFCFLDIRSPGLGDTAMYLCATSRDVAGTGELFFGEGSRLTVL.

This clonotype was recorded many times. The chain joins TRBV12-3 or TRBV12-4 to TRBJ1-2; D possibly corresponds to TRBD1 (5 bases). The CDR3 covers 15 residues. Trimming shortened V by 5 bases and J by 5 bases, and 18 bases separated the two germline ends. This CDR3 reads CASSPDASGGYGYTF. CDR3 DNA sequence: TGTGCCAGCAGTCCGGACGCTTCGGGGGGTTATGGCTACACCTTC.

The chain recombines TRBV19 with TRBJ2-2, with TRBD1 as a possible D gene (5 bases). The CDR3 loop spans 14 amino acids. CDR1 and CDR2 from the germline V gene are LNHDA and SQIVND (reference sequence). V lost 7 bases to trimming and J lost 3 bases, with 12 bases between them. The CDR3 DNA sequence: TGTGCCAGTACCATTCAGGGATACACCGGGGAGCTGTTTTTT. The encoded protein is CASTIQGYTGELFF.

The V gene is TRBV20-1, the J gene TRBJ2-5, with TRBD2 matching over 11 bases. The CDR3 is 15 amino acids. Germline assignment: CDR1 DFQATT and CDR2 SNEGSKA (reference sequence). The V and J ends lost 1 base and 4 bases, in that order; junction bases with no gene match: 5. The CDR3 loop is CSARVAGGPGETQYF. The CDR3 coding sequence is TGCAGTGCTAGAGTAGCGGGAGGGCCGGGAGAGACCCAGTACTTC.

This clonotype occurred a few times. The chain recombines TRBV6-1 with TRBJ2-7, with unresolved D. This CDR3 contains 15 residues. The V and J ends lost 1 base and 3 bases respectively, with 13 bases between them. Germline values: CDR1 MNHNS, CDR2 SASEGT. The CDR3 region is CASSEGRGRGYEQYF. The DNA of the CDR3 is TGTGCCAGCAGTGAAGGAAGAGGCAGAGGCTACGAGCAGTACTTC.

This clonotype was found many times. V usage is TRBV7-9 and J usage is TRBJ2-1, with D possibly TRBD1 on 6 matching bases. The CDR3 has 14 residues. Trimming removed 1 base at V and 6 bases at J, with 10 bases between. Germline V gives CDR1 SEHNR, CDR2 FQNEAQ (reference sequence). The DNA for the CDR3 is TGTGCCAGCAGCTTAGTGATACAGGGCAATGAGCAGTTCTTC. This encodes CASSLVIQGNEQFF.

In this sample, this clonotype turned up a few times. The chain couples TRBV29-1 to TRBJ1-6; D is unclear. V was pared by 4 bases and J by 5 bases, with 9 bases between. Germline-derived CDR1 and CDR2 are SQVTM and ANQGSEA. This CDR3 region has 13 residues. This CDR3 is CSVGAADNSPLHF. CDR3 in DNA: TGCAGCGTTGGGGCTGCCGATAATTCACCCCTCCACTTT.

The V and J genes are TRBV7-9 and TRBJ1-1; 9 bases map to TRBD1. CDR3 length: 15 amino acids. CDR1 and CDR2 (germline): SEHNR, FQNEAQ (reference sequence). The V segment lost 5 bases and the J segment 5 bases; nucleotides outside the gene matches: 9. CDR3 coding DNA: TGTGCCAGCAGCCGGTGGACAGGGGAGGGAACTGAAGCTTTCTTT. Amino acid sequence: CASSRWTGEGTEAFF.

The V call is TRBV3-1, the J call TRBJ2-1; possible D gene TRBD1, 7 bases. The CDR3 contains 15 residues. Between the trimmed V and J ends, which lost 1 base and 9 bases, there was a span of 16 bases. CDR1 and CDR2 from the germline V gene are LGHDT and YNNKEL (reference sequence). The DNA of the CDR3 is TGTGCCAGCAGCCAAGTGGCAGGGGGAGCGGGTGAGCAGTTCTTC. Translated, it gives CASSQVAGGAGEQFF.

The chain links TRBV20-1 to TRBJ2-4; 7 bases are shared with TRBD2. V was clipped by 5 bases and J by 6 bases; unmatched bases: 10. The CDR3 extends over 14 amino acids. Germline V gene sequence: CDR1 DFQATT, CDR2 SNEGSKA (reference sequence). CDR3 protein: CSAVSGTTPNIQYF. CDR3 nucleotide sequence: TGCAGTGCTGTTTCCGGGACTACGCCAAACATTCAGTACTTC.

This clonotype was seen at least ten times. The V call is TRBV2, the J call TRBJ2-2; no reliable D call. V was cut by 11 bases and J by 5 bases, with 18 bases left in between. Germline CDR1 and CDR2: SNHLY and FYNNEI. The CDR3 loop spans 14 amino acids. This CDR3 is CAGTQAVGTGELFF. The CDR3 coding sequence is TGTGCCGGAACTCAGGCGGTGGGAACCGGGGAGCTGTTTTTT. The variable domain in full, completed from reference TRBV2 and TRBJ2-2, reads EPEVTQTPSHQVTQMGQEVILRCVPISNHLYFYWYRQILGQKVEFLVSFYNNEISEKSEIFDDQFSVERPDGSNFTLKIRSTKLEDSAMYFCAGTQAVGTGELFFGEGSRLTVL.

This clonotype has ten or more counts. The chain has TRBV20-1 and TRBJ2-1, with D perhaps matching TRBD2 (6 bases). Trimming took off 0 bases at V and 2 bases at J, with 17 bases between the two ends. The germline gives CDR1 DFQATT, CDR2 SNEGSKA (reference sequence). The CDR3 loop spans 17 amino acids. The CDR3 spells CSARDIGGRVPYNEQFF. CDR3 in DNA: TGCAGTGCTAGAGATATCGGGGGTCGCGTCCCCTACAATGAGCAGTTCTTC.

This clonotype appeared a few times. This chain joins TRBV5-4 and TRBJ2-3, with TRBD1 matching over 9 bases. Germline CDR1 and CDR2: SGHNT and YYREEE (reference sequence). The CDR3 contains 16 residues. V shed 4 bases, J shed 1 base, and the junction held 7 bases outside the gene matches. CDR3 amino acids: CASSTGTGLRTDTQYF. CDR3 bases: TGTGCCAGCAGCACCGGGACAGGGCTACGCACAGATACGCAGTATTTT.

This clonotype has only one observation. The genes are TRBV29-1 and TRBJ1-5; D uncertain. The germline V gene encodes CDR1 SQVTM and CDR2 ANQGSEA. The V end lost 5 bases, the J end lost 3 bases, and 11 bases lay between the germline ends. This CDR3 has 13 amino acids. In DNA, the CDR3 is TGCAGCGTTTTAGACACCATCAATCAGCCCCAGCATTTT. Its protein product is CSVLDTINQPQHF.

In this sample, this clonotype turned up many times. The rearrangement joins TRBV27 to TRBJ2-6; D unresolved. The germline CDR1 and CDR2 sequences are MNHEY and SMNVEV (reference sequence). The ends were cut back, 5 bases at V and 0 bases at J, with 5 bases in the middle. This CDR3 contains 14 residues. The CDR3 DNA reads as TGTGCCAGCAGTCGAAGCTCTGGGGCCAACGTCCTGACTTTC. Amino acid sequence: CASSRSSGANVLTF.

This clonotype was seen at least ten times. The chain carries TRBV20-1 and TRBJ2-2; 11 positions agree with TRBD2. Trimming cost V 6 bases and J 8 bases; bases outside gene matches: 20. Germline V gene lookup returns CDR1 DFQATT and CDR2 SNEGSKA (reference sequence). The length of the CDR3 is 18 residues. Here the CDR3 reads CSAPILLTSGSKEGELFF. In DNA, the CDR3 is TGCAGTGCACCGATTCTTCTTACTAGCGGGAGTAAAGAGGGGGAGCTGTTTTTT.

This clonotype was seen only a few times. This chain uses TRBV7-3 with TRBJ2-7, with 10 bases lining up with TRBD1. The germline V gene has CDR1 SGHTA and CDR2 FQGTGA. Trimming at V came to 5 bases and at J to 5 bases, leaving 3 bases not matched to a gene. The CDR3 is made up of 13 amino acids. CDR3 protein: CASSTDRGNEQYF. The CDR3 DNA is TGTGCCAGCAGCACGGACAGGGGGAACGAGCAGTACTTC.

Concerning this clonotype itself: The junction departs from germline at one end; a sequencing error may be responsible. The chain couples TRBV14 to TRBJ2-7; perhaps D is TRBD1 or TRBD2 (5 bases each). CDR3 length: 13 residues. The V gene's germline CDR1 is SGHDN and CDR2 FVKESK. This chain's CDR3 is CASSPGRVGEQCF. CDR3 bases: TGTGCCAGCAGCCCGGGACGGGTGGGCGAGCAGTGCTTC.

This clonotype was seen a few times. The chain joins TRBV7-2 to TRBJ2-1, with 7 bases identical to TRBD1. Germline assignment: CDR1 SGHTA and CDR2 FQGNSA. The CDR3 length is 14 residues. V shed 5 bases and J 9 bases; nucleotides not matched to a gene: 10. DNA for the CDR3: TGTGCCAGCAGCATGTACGACCCAGGGGGTGAGCAGTTCTTC. This sequence encodes CASSMYDPGGEQFF.

As regards this clonotype: A much larger clone lies one base from this, so it may be a read error. This chain uses TRBV20-1 with TRBJ2-1, with 8 bases matching TRBD1. The last part of the DNA fits TRBJ2-5 better; the J call may be wrong. Germline CDR1 and CDR2: DFQATT and SNEGSKA (reference sequence). This CDR3 contains 13 residues. CDR3 DNA sequence: TGCAGTACTGAAGACAGGGGAAGGGAGACCCAGTACTTC. Translation gives CSTEDRGRETQYF.

The chain carries TRBV2 and TRBJ2-3; 8 positions agree with TRBD1. From germline, CDR1 is SNHLY and CDR2 FYNNEI. Trimming at V came to 8 bases and at J to 2 bases, leaving 15 bases not matched to a gene. The CDR3 length is 17 residues. In DNA, the CDR3 is TGTGCCAGCCTGATTTGGCCGGGACAGGTCCTCACAGATACGCAGTATTTT. It yields the protein CASLIWPGQVLTDTQYF.

This clonotype was detected ten times or more. The rearrangement uses TRBV28 and TRBJ2-3; D gene unclear. Trimming left V 5 bases short and J 6 bases short, with 12 bases between. Germline assignment: CDR1 MDHEN and CDR2 SYDVKM. The CDR3 is 13 amino acids. CDR3 sequence reads: CASSSAEPDTQYF. The DNA of the CDR3 is TGTGCCAGCAGTAGTGCTGAACCGGATACGCAGTATTTT.

The chain couples TRBV12-3 or TRBV12-4 to TRBJ2-3; either TRBD1 or TRBD2 may supply D (5 bases each). V lost 10 bases and J 6 bases, leaving 17 bases between the germline ends. The CDR3 runs 13 residues. The CDR3 DNA sequence: TGTGCCACAGAGGGACCGGGTTTGGATACGCAGTATTTT. It codes for CATEGPGLDTQYF.

This clonotype was detected a few times. V is TRBV6-1 and J is TRBJ2-5; the D is unclear. Between the trimmed V and J ends, which lost 3 bases and 2 bases, there was a span of 7 bases. This CDR3 contains 13 residues. Per the germline V gene, CDR1 is MNHNS and CDR2 is SASEGT. Here the CDR3 DNA reads TGTGCCAGCAGTGACGGGTTACAAGAGACCCAGTACTTC. This codes for CASSDGLQETQYF.

This clonotype was detected ten times or more. The chain uses TRBV28 and TRBJ1-4; TRBD1 matches 8 bases. The CDR3 spans 15 residues. V trimming: 5 bases; J trimming: 9 bases; junction bases outside the gene matches: 11. Germline CDR1 and CDR2: MDHEN and SYDVKM. The chain's CDR3 is CASSPMDRELKKLFF. DNA for the CDR3: TGTGCCAGCAGTCCCATGGACAGGGAATTAAAAAAACTGTTTTTT.

This chain uses TRBV6-2 or TRBV6-3 with TRBJ2-7; D gene ambiguous. Trimming took off 2 bases at V and 4 bases at J, with 9 bases between the two ends. Germline assignment: CDR1 MNHEY and CDR2 SVGEGT. CDR3 length: 13 residues. CDR3 bases: TGTGCCAGCAGTTACCTCCGGTTATACGAGCAGTACTTC. It yields the protein CASSYLRLYEQYF.

This clonotype has just a few counts. The V gene is TRBV5-1, the J gene TRBJ1-2; the D is unclear. Germline values: CDR1 SGHRS, CDR2 YFSETQ. The CDR3 covers 14 residues. V lost 3 bases and J 1 base, leaving 10 bases between the germline ends. CDR3 sequence: CASSSLTSNYGYTF. CDR3 DNA: TGCGCCAGCAGCTCCCTGACGAGTAACTATGGCTACACCTTC.

V is TRBV7-2 and J is TRBJ2-3; 13 positions agree with TRBD2. The CDR3 covers 17 residues. Trimming cost V 2 bases and J 2 bases; bases outside gene matches: 4. Germline V gives CDR1 SGHTA, CDR2 FQGNSA. The CDR3 sequence is CASSLLTSGRATDTQYF. As DNA, the CDR3 is TGTGCCAGCAGCTTACTTACTAGCGGGAGGGCCACAGATACGCAGTATTTT.

This clonotype was counted many times. The chain links TRBV2 to TRBJ1-4, with D possibly TRBD1 on 6 matching bases. The CDR3 spans 13 residues. Germline V gives CDR1 SNHLY, CDR2 FYNNEI. V dropped 5 bases and J dropped 7 bases, with 11 bases sitting between them. The CDR3 region is CASSFTGTEKLFF. In nucleotides, the CDR3 is TGTGCCAGCAGTTTCACAGGGACTGAAAAACTGTTTTTT. The whole variable domain, filled in from reference TRBV2 and TRBJ1-4, reads EPEVTQTPSHQVTQMGQEVILRCVPISNHLYFYWYRQILGQKVEFLVSFYNNEISEKSEIFDDQFSVERPDGSNFTLKIRSTKLEDSAMYFCASSFTGTEKLFFGSGTQLSVL.